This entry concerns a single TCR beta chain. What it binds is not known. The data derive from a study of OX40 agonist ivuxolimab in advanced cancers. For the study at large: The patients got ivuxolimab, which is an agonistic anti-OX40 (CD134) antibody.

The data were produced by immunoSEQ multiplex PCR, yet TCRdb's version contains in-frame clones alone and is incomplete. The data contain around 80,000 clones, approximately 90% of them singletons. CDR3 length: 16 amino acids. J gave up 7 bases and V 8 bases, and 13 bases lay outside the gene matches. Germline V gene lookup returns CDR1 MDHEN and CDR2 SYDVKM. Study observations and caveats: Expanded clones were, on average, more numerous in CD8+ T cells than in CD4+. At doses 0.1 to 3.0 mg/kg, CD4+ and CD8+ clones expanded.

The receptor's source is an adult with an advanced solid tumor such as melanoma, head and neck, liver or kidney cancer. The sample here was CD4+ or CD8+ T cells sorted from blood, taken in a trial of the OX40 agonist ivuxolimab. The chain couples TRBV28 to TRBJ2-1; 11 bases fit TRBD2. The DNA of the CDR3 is TGTGCCAGCCGACCCAACTTTAGCGGGAGGGGGAATGAGCAGTTCTTC. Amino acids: CASRPNFSGRGNEQFF. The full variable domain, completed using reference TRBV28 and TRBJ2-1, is DVKVTQSSRYLVKRTGEKVFLECVQDMDHENMFWYRQDPGLGLRLIYFSYDVKMKEKGDIPEGYSVSREKKERFSLILESASTNQTSMYLCASRPNFSGRGNEQFFGPGTRLTVL.